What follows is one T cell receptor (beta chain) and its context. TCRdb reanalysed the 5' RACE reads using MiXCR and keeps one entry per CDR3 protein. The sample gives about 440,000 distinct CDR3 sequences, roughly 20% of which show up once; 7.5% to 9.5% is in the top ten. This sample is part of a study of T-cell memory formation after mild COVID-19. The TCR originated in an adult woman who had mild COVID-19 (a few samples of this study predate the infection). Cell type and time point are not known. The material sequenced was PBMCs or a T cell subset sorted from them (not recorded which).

The DNA for the CDR3 is TGTGCCAGCAGTCCGGTTAGGACAGGCGCTGAAGCTTTCTTT. It specifies CASSPVRTGAEAFF. The rearrangement links TRBV12-3 or TRBV12-4 to TRBJ1-1; 7 bases fit TRBD1. CDR3 length: 14 amino acids. J lost 6 bases, V lost 5 bases, and 9 bases had no gene match.